Detailed here is one T cell receptor (beta chain). The assay was immunoSEQ multiplex PCR, and TCRdb's table has in-frame clones only and misses some. This table holds roughly 290,000 clones, around 88% found once. The data belong to a study of blood T cell repertoires in COVID-19. V gave up 1 base and J gave up 6 bases, with 7 bases separating them. CDR1 is SEHNR and CDR2 is FQNEAQ in the germline V gene (reference sequence). The CDR3 extends over 14 amino acids. Participants' reported clinical history set cohort assignment. For recovered donors of Cohort 3, there were two negative PCRs, clearance, or symptom resolution.

The source material was PBMCs or T cells enriched from blood (not recorded which). This chain links TRBV7-9 with TRBJ1-6; D may be TRBD1 (5 bases). The receptor was derived from a woman aged 40-49 years who had recovered from COVID-19. The CDR3, as DNA: TGTGCCAGCAGCTTAGGGGGCTCTAATTCACCCCTCCACTTT. Translating it yields CASSLGGSNSPLHF.